The entry below gives a single T cell receptor (beta chain) sequence along with its context. Antigen: not known. This entry belongs to a study of cytomegalovirus exposure and HLA in healthy donors. Whole-study results and caveats: CMV serostatus was the only immune exposure information that was available.

CDR1 and CDR2 from the germline V gene are SGHTA and FQGTGA. The CDR3 covers 16 residues. V shed 0 bases and J 9 bases; nucleotides not matched to a gene: 7. PCR involved 60 Vbeta and 13 Jbeta primers. Sequencing was performed with immunoSEQ multiplex PCR; in TCRdb, only in-frame clones are kept and a portion is missing. The sample carries some 190,000 clones, 80% to 90% recorded once. The rearrangement joins TRBV7-3 to TRBJ2-7, with 14 bases aligning to TRBD2. Specimen: PBMCs. The origin of this receptor is a male donor in good health and CMV-seronegative. The CDR3 spells CASSLTGTSGSTRQYF. DNA of the CDR3: TGTGCCAGCAGCTTAACTGGGACTAGCGGGAGCACTAGGCAGTACTTC.